This TCR beta chain was observed in a study of siplizumab effects on memory and regulatory T cells. Germline values: CDR1 GTSNPN, CDR2 SVGIG (reference sequence). The CDR3 has 11 residues. The V end was cut by 2 bases, the J end by 6 bases, with 7 bases between. In regard to this clone: No antigen is known for it.

Clones were sequenced by immunoSEQ multiplex PCR, and TCRdb holds only the in-frame ones, with some missing. The data show roughly 5,900 clones, about 60% seen once. Overall study results and limits: Tregs proliferating in siplizumab cultures lacked confirmation of their suppressive function. Naive T cells apparently outstripped memory cells in diversity and seemed major alloresponse contributors. Memory cells that were CD4+ and unstimulated gave rise to alloreactive sequences, which siplizumab significantly reduced.

Sequenced sample: effector memory CD8+ T cells sorted from blood. Subset described: unstimulated CD8+ effector memory T cells. This TCR derives from a human donor in good health. The chain employs TRBV30 and TRBJ1-1; D unclear. The CDR3 DNA reads as TGTGCCTGGAGTCCCATTTCTGAAGCTTTCTTT. Its protein product is CAWSPISEAFF.